The clone carrying this TCR beta chain was detected a few times. These data belong to a study of beta chain features in type 1 diabetes. Sequencing targeted expressed TCRB transcripts, as all isolated RNA had been reverse transcribed. The repertoire was sequenced with immunoSEQ multiplex PCR; TCRdb's copy has only in-frame clones and lacks some. Among around 200,000 clones listed, 10% to 15% were seen once. V lost 1 base to trimming and J lost 5 bases, with 12 bases between them. Germline CDR1 and CDR2: SGHDN and FVKESK. CDR3 length: 14 amino acids. This TCR derives from a woman aged 18-35 years in good health. The sample comprised central memory CD4+ T cells from blood. The chain links TRBV14 to TRBJ2-7, with D perhaps TRBD2 (5 bases). CDR3 amino acids: CASSQVGRYHEQYF. The CDR3 nucleotides read TGTGCCAGCAGCCAAGTTGGGAGATACCACGAGCAGTACTTC.